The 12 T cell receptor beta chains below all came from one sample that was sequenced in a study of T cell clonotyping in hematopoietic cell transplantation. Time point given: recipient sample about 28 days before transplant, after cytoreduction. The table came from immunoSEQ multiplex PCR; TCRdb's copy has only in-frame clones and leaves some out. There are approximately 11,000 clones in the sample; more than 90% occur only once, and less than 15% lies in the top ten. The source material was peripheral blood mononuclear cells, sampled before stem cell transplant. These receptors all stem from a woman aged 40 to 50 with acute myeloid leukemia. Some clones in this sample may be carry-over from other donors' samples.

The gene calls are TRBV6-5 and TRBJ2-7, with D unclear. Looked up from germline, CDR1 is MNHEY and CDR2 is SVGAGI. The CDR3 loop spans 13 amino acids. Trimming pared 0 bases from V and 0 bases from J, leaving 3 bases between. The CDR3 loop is CASSYSDSYEQYF. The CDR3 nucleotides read TGTGCCAGCAGTTACTCGGACTCCTACGAGCAGTACTTC.

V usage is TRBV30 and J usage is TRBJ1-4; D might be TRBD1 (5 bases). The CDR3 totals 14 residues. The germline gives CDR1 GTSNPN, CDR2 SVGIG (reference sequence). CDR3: CAGAGRVTNEKLFF. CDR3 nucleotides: TGTGCAGGGGCGGGGCGCGTGACTAATGAAAAACTGTTTTTT.

The CDR3 DNA reads as TGTGCCAGCAGCACGAGGGACGGATCTAAGCAGTACTTC. Translation: CASSTRDGSKQYF. This rearrangement joins TRBV11-2 to TRBJ2-7, with D perhaps TRBD1 or TRBD2 (5 bases each). With 5 bases removed from V and 8 bases from J, the gap between germline ends came to 16 bases. The CDR3 consists of 13 residues. The germline V gene encodes CDR1 SGHAT and CDR2 FQNNGV.

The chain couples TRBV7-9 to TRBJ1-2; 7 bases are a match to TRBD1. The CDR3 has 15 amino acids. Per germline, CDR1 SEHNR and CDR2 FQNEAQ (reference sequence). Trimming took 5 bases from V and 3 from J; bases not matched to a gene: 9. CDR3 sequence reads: CASSEGLGTDYGYTF. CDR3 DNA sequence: TGTGCCAGCAGCGAAGGGCTAGGGACAGACTATGGCTACACCTTC.

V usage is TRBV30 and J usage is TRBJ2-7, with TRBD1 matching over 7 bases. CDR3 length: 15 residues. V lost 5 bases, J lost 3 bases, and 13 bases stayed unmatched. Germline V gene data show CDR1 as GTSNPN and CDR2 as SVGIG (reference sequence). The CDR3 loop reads CAWGALGTDYYEQYF. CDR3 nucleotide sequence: TGTGCCTGGGGCGCGCTCGGGACAGACTACTACGAGCAGTACTTC.

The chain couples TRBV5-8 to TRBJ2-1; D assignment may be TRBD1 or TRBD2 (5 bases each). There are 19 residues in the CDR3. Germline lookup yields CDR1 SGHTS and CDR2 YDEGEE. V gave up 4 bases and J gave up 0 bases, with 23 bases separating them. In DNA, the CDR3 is TGTGCCAGCAGCCAATCCGGGACGATACAGCTTCTCTCCTACAATGAGCAGTTCTTC. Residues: CASSQSGTIQLLSYNEQFF. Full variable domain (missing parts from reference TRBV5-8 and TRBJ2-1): EAGVTQSPTHLIKTRGQQATLRCSPISGHTSVYWYQQALGLGLQFLLWYDEGEERNRGNFPPRFSGRQFPNYSSELNVNALELEDSALYLCASSQSGTIQLLSYNEQFFGPGTRLTVL.

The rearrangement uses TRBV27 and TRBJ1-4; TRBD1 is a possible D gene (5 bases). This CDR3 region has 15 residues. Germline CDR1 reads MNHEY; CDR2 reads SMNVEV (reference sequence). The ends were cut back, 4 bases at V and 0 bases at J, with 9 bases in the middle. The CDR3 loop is CASSSGTATNEKLFF. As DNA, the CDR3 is TGTGCCAGCAGTTCAGGGACTGCAACTAATGAAAAACTGTTTTTT.

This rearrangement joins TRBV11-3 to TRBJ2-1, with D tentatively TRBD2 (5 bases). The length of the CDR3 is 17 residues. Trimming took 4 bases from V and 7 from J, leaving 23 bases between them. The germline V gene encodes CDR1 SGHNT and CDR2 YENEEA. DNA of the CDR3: TGTGCCAGCAGCTCTGGCAGCGGTTTCGTCATTGGGAATGAGCAGTTCTTC. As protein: CASSSGSGFVIGNEQFF.

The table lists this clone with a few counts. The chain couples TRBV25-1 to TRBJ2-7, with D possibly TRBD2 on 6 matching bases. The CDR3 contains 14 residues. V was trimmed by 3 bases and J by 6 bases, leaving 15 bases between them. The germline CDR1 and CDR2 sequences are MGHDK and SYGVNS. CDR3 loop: CASSDYPNGGEQYF. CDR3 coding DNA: TGTGCCAGCAGTGATTACCCAAACGGGGGCGAGCAGTACTTC.

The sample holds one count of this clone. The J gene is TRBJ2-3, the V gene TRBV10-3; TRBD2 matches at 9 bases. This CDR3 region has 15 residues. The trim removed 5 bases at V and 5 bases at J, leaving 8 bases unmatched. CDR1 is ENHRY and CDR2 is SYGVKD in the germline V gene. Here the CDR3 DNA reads TGTGCCATCAGTTCCATGCGGGAGGGCATAGATACGCAGTATTTT. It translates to CAISSMREGIDTQYF.

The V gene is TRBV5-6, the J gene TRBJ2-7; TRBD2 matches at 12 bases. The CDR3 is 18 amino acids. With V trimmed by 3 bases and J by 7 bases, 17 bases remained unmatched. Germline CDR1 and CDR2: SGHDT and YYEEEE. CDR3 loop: CASSWTEGASGRAREQYF. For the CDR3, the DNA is TGTGCCAGCAGCTGGACTGAGGGGGCTAGCGGGAGGGCTCGGGAGCAGTACTTC.

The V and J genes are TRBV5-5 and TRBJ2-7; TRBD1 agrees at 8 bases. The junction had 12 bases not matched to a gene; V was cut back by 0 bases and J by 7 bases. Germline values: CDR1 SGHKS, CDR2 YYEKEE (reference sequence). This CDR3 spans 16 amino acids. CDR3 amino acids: CASSLVPGGRSGEQYF. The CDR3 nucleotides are TGTGCCAGCAGCTTGGTCCCAGGGGGCCGATCAGGGGAGCAGTACTTC.